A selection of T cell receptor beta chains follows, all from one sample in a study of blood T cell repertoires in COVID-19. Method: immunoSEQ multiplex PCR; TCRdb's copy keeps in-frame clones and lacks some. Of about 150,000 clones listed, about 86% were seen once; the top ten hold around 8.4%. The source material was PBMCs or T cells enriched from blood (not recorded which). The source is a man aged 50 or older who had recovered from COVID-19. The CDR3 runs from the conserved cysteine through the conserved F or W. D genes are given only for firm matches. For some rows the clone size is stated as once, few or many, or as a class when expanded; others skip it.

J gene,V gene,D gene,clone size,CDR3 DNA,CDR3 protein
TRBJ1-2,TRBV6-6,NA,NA,TGTGCCAGCAGGGATGACAGCTATGGCTACACCTTC,CASRDDSYGYTF
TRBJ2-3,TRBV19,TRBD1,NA,TGTGCCAGTAGTATACTCGGGACAGGGTTCTCAGATACGCAGTATTTT,CASSILGTGFSDTQYF
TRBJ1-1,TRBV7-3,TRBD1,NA,TGTGCCAGCAGCTCGGGACAGCCTGGCACTGAAGCTTTCTTT,CASSSGQPGTEAFF
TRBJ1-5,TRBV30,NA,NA,TGTGCCTGGAGTGTATTTGGCAGGGTAGGTCAGCCCCAGCATTTT,CAWSVFGRVGQPQHF
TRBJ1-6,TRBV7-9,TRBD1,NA,TGTGCCAGCAGCTTGGGCCGATCCGGGACAGGGAATTCACCCCTCCACTTT,CASSLGRSGTGNSPLHF
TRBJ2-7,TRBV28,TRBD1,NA,TGTGCCAGCAGTTTCCCCGACAGGGGACAAGAGCAGTACTTC,CASSFPDRGQEQYF
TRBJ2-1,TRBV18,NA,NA,TGTGCCAGCTCACCACTCCCCCAGGGGTCGACAAACAATGAGCAGTTCTTC,CASSPLPQGSTNNEQFF
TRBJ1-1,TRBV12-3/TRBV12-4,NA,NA,TGTGCCAGCAGTTTCGTGGCTAACACTGAAGCTTTCTTT,CASSFVANTEAFF
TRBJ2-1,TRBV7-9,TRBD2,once,TGTGCCAGCAGCCGTAGCGGGGGGATAAATGAGCAGTTCTTC,CASSRSGGINEQFF
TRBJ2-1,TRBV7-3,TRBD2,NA,TGTGCCAGCAGCCCCAAAGCGGGGGAGTCGGGCGATGAGCAGTTCTTC,CASSPKAGESGDEQFF
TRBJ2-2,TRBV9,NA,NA,TGTGCCAGCAGCGCGCGGATGACAGCGAACACCGGGGAGCTGTTTTTT,CASSARMTANTGELFF
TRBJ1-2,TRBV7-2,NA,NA,TGTGCCAGCAGCCTAGAATTGGGGCCCTTTGGCTACACCTTC,CASSLELGPFGYTF
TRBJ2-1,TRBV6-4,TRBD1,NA,TGTGCCAGCAGTGACTCGGGACAGGGCCACAATGAGCAGTTCTTC,CASSDSGQGHNEQFF
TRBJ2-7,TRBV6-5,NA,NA,TGTGCCAGCAGTAGCGGGTTTTCCTACGAGCAGTACTTC,CASSSGFSYEQYF
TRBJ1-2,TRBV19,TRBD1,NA,TGTGCCAGTACCATTCCAGGGGGTCGGTATGGCTACACCTTC,CASTIPGGRYGYTF
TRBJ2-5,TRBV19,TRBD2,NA,TGTGCCAGTAGCGGGGGGGATCAAGAGACCCAGTACTTC,CASSGGDQETQYF
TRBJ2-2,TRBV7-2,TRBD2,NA,TGTGCCAGCAGCCATAGCGGGGGGGCGAACACCGGGGAGCTGTTTTTT,CASSHSGGANTGELFF
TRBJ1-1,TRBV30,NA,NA,TGTGCCTGGTCTCCCGGACAGCCTCCCGAAGCTTTCTTT,CAWSPGQPPEAFF
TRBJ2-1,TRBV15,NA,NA,TGTGCCACCAGCAGAGATTTGGCAGGTGAGCAGTTCTTC,CATSRDLAGEQFF
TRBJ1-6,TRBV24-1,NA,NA,TGTGCCACCAGTGATCCTACAGGGCCAGGGAATTCACCCCTCCACTTT,CATSDPTGPGNSPLHF
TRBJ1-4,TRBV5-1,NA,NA,TGCGCCAGCAGCTTGGCCAACCCAGCAACTAATGAAAAACTGTTTTTT,CASSLANPATNEKLFF
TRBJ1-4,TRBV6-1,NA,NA,TGTGCCAGCAGTGAAATCGGGAGCCAAAATGAAAAACTGTTTTTT,CASSEIGSQNEKLFF
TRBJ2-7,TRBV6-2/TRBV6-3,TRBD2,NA,TGTGCCAGCAGTCGCACTAGCGGGGGGGCTCGCTACGAGCAGTACTTC,CASSRTSGGARYEQYF
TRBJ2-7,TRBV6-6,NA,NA,TGTGCCAGCAGTTACTTGGGCAGGACCTACGAGCAGTACTTC,CASSYLGRTYEQYF
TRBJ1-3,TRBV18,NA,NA,TGTGCCAGCTCACCGAACAGGGCGAGCTCTGGAAACACCATATATTTT,CASSPNRASSGNTIYF
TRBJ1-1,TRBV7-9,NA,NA,TGTGCCAGCAGGGGAGTGACAGGTTTGAACACTGAAGCTTTCTTT,CASRGVTGLNTEAFF
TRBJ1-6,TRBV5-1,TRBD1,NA,TGCGCCAGCAGCTTAGGGGACAGTTATAATTCACCCCTCCACTTT,CASSLGDSYNSPLHF
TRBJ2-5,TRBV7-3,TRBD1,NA,TGTGCCAGCAGCATAATGGGACAGACCCAAGAGACCCAGTACTTC,CASSIMGQTQETQYF
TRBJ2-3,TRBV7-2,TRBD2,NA,TGTGCCAGCAGTTTTAGCGGGGTGGGTACGCAGTATTTT,CASSFSGVGTQYF
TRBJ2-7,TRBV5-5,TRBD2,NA,TGTGCCAGCAGCTTGGGAACTAGCGGCTACGAGCAGTACTTC,CASSLGTSGYEQYF
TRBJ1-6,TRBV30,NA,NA,TGTGCCTGGAGACAGCGGATTAATTCACCCCTCCACTTT,CAWRQRINSPLHF